The T cell receptor beta chain under discussion was sequenced for a study of shared clonotypes between healthy human individuals. Looking at the study overall: Contributing individuals were two females and a few males aged 18 to 49. Study-level findings and limits: Although depth was large, rarefaction showed that sequencing of the sorted subsets was incomplete.

Donors were healthy HIV-negative adults without recent acute infections or vaccinations. Investigators divided CD4+ cells into CD45RA+ naive and CD45RA-negative memory subsets. CDR3 length equals 12 residues. CDR1 is SGHNT and CDR2 is YYREEE in the germline V gene (reference sequence). Trimming removed 1 base at V and 4 bases at J, with 4 bases between. Turning to this clone: Its antigen is undetermined. Other nucleotide sequences from this sample produce the same CDR3.

Clones were read by immunoSEQ multiplex PCR, and TCRdb kept only the in-frame ones, dropping some. The profile shows 2,500,000 or so clones, around nine tenths of them singletons. The TCR was taken from a man aged 18 to 35 in good health. The chain uses TRBV5-4 and TRBJ2-3, with D uncertain. The sample was naive CD4+ T cells sorted from blood. Regarding subset: CD45RA+ positively selected. CDR3 in DNA: TGTGCCAGCAGCTTGATCTCAGATACGCAGTATTTT. Translating gives CASSLISDTQYF.